This paragraph covers one T cell receptor (beta chain) sequence. Antigen specificity is unknown. The germline V gene encodes CDR1 SGHVT and CDR2 SQSDAQ. This CDR3 comprises 15 residues. The V end lost 5 bases, the J end lost 5 bases, and 18 bases lay between the germline ends. This sample was taken from a study of T cell repertoires in cytomegalovirus infection. TCRdb re-derived calls from the reads in MiXCR, one entry per CDR3 protein. The sample yields hundreds of thousands of distinct CDR3 sequences, about 33% seen once. The TCR comes from a human donor in good health (CMV status not recorded). Some clones in this sample may be carry-over from other donors' samples. The chain is built from TRBV7-4 and TRBJ1-2; TRBD1 is a possible D gene (5 bases). This specimen consisted of cultured CD8+ T cells from PBMCs, obtained from culture after CMV antigen stimulation. CDR3 sequence (DNA): TGTGCCAGCAGCCTAGGGGCCCAGACCCGATATGGCTACACCTTC. Amino acid sequence: CASSLGAQTRYGYTF.